Listed below are T cell receptor beta chains from one sample, sequenced in a study of cytomegalovirus exposure and HLA in healthy donors. Assay: immunoSEQ multiplex PCR; the TCRdb copy retains only in-frame clones and omits some. The table lists 150,000 or so clones, approximately 88% of them singletons, with 0.35% to 0.45% in the top ten. The sample taken for sequencing was PBMCs. These TCRs come from a boy between 2 and 15 years old in good health and CMV-seronegative. CDR3s include the opening cysteine and the closing phenylalanine or tryptophan. Each record gives: J gene, V gene, clone size, D gene, CDR3 length, CDR3 DNA, CDR3 protein. A D gene is named only where the DNA matches it firmly. The size field is filled for only some rows; it gives once, few, many or a size class.

j_call: TRBJ2-7; v_call: TRBV4-1; clone_size: .; d_call: TRBD2; cdr3_length: 16; cdr3_nt: TGCGCCAGCAGCCAAGATTTTGCTAGCGGGAGCTACGAGCAGTACTTC; cdr3_aa: CASSQDFASGSYEQYF
j_call: TRBJ2-7; v_call: TRBV5-1; clone_size: .; d_call: .; cdr3_length: 15; cdr3_nt: TGCGCCAGCAGCTTGGAACCCGGACAGAGTTACGAGCAGTACTTC; cdr3_aa: CASSLEPGQSYEQYF
j_call: TRBJ1-2; v_call: TRBV28; clone_size: .; d_call: TRBD1; cdr3_length: 15; cdr3_nt: TGTGCCAGCAGACATCACCCGGACAGGGACTATGGCTACACCTTC; cdr3_aa: CASRHHPDRDYGYTF
j_call: TRBJ2-1; v_call: TRBV2; clone_size: .; d_call: .; cdr3_length: 18; cdr3_nt: TGTGCCAGCAGTGAAGAGGCTGGTTGGGCACGCTCCTACAATGAGCAGTTCTTC; cdr3_aa: CASSEEAGWARSYNEQFF
j_call: TRBJ2-3; v_call: TRBV9; clone_size: .; d_call: .; cdr3_length: 11; cdr3_nt: TGTGCCAGCAGCGTCTTAGATACGCAGTATTTT; cdr3_aa: CASSVLDTQYF
j_call: TRBJ1-5; v_call: TRBV25-1; clone_size: .; d_call: .; cdr3_length: 13; cdr3_nt: TGTGCCAGCAGTGTCCAAGAGTCCCGAGCCCAGCATTTT; cdr3_aa: CASSVQESRAQHF
j_call: TRBJ1-1; v_call: TRBV30; clone_size: .; d_call: TRBD1; cdr3_length: 15; cdr3_nt: TGTGCCTGGAGTATCGCCGGGACAGGGGCAACCGGGGCTTTCTTT; cdr3_aa: CAWSIAGTGATGAFF
j_call: TRBJ1-1; v_call: TRBV28; clone_size: .; d_call: .; cdr3_length: 14; cdr3_nt: TGTGCCAGCAGTTCTCCCCCGGGGAACACTGAAGCTTTCTTT; cdr3_aa: CASSSPPGNTEAFF
j_call: TRBJ2-1; v_call: TRBV5-1; clone_size: few; d_call: .; cdr3_length: 14; cdr3_nt: TGCGCCAGCAGCTCCACAGGGTTAGGCAATGAGCAGTTCTTC; cdr3_aa: CASSSTGLGNEQFF
j_call: TRBJ2-3; v_call: TRBV18; clone_size: once; d_call: TRBD1; cdr3_length: 14; cdr3_nt: TGTGCCAGCCAGGGAAGGGGGCCCACAGATACGCAGTATTTT; cdr3_aa: CASQGRGPTDTQYF
j_call: TRBJ2-1; v_call: TRBV7-6; clone_size: .; d_call: .; cdr3_length: 17; cdr3_nt: TGTGCCAGCAGCTTAGTCCCTAGCAGAACCTCCTACAATGAGCAGTTCTTC; cdr3_aa: CASSLVPSRTSYNEQFF
j_call: TRBJ2-7; v_call: TRBV5-1; clone_size: .; d_call: TRBD1; cdr3_length: 13; cdr3_nt: TGCGCCAGCAACCGGGACAGAGACCAGGTGCAGTACTTC; cdr3_aa: CASNRDRDQVQYF
j_call: TRBJ1-1; v_call: TRBV6-5; clone_size: .; d_call: .; cdr3_length: 16; cdr3_nt: TGTGCCAGCAGTTACTCGGGCAGGCGACCTAACACTGAAGCTTTCTTT; cdr3_aa: CASSYSGRRPNTEAFF
j_call: TRBJ1-2; v_call: TRBV4-1; clone_size: .; d_call: TRBD1; cdr3_length: 16; cdr3_nt: TGCGCCAGCAGCCTCCCGGGGACAGGGCATAACTATGGCTACACCTTC; cdr3_aa: CASSLPGTGHNYGYTF
j_call: TRBJ1-5; v_call: TRBV19; clone_size: .; d_call: .; cdr3_length: 13; cdr3_nt: TGTGCCAGTAGTACGACTTCGAGTCAGCCCCAGCATTTT; cdr3_aa: CASSTTSSQPQHF
j_call: TRBJ1-3; v_call: TRBV7-6; clone_size: once; d_call: TRBD1; cdr3_length: 14; cdr3_nt: TGTGCCAGCAGTCGACAGGGGTACGGAAACACCATATATTTT; cdr3_aa: CASSRQGYGNTIYF
j_call: TRBJ1-4; v_call: TRBV28; clone_size: .; d_call: .; cdr3_length: 12; cdr3_nt: TGTGCCAGCAGTAAACAACAGGGAAAACTGTTTTTT; cdr3_aa: CASSKQQGKLFF
j_call: TRBJ2-2; v_call: TRBV28; clone_size: once; d_call: .; cdr3_length: 15; cdr3_nt: TGTGCCAGCAGTTTAGTGACAGGGAACACCGGGGAGCTGTTTTTT; cdr3_aa: CASSLVTGNTGELFF
j_call: TRBJ2-7; v_call: TRBV9; clone_size: .; d_call: TRBD2; cdr3_length: 17; cdr3_nt: TGTGCCAGCAGCACGACCGCGGGACTAGCGGGATCCTACGAGCAGTACTTC; cdr3_aa: CASSTTAGLAGSYEQYF
j_call: TRBJ2-5; v_call: TRBV11-2; clone_size: .; d_call: TRBD1; cdr3_length: 16; cdr3_nt: TGTGCCAGCAGCGCACACAGGGGACCGTACCAAGAGACCCAGTACTTC; cdr3_aa: CASSAHRGPYQETQYF
j_call: TRBJ1-5; v_call: TRBV28; clone_size: .; d_call: .; cdr3_length: 15; cdr3_nt: TGTGCCAGCAGACATATGACAGGTTGGGAGCAGCCCCAGCATTTT; cdr3_aa: CASRHMTGWEQPQHF
j_call: TRBJ2-2; v_call: TRBV21-1; clone_size: .; d_call: .; cdr3_length: 17; cdr3_nt: TGTGCCAGCAGCTTTGGGGGTGCGGGGGGTACAACCGGGGAGCTGTTTTTT; cdr3_aa: CASSFGGAGGTTGELFF
j_call: TRBJ1-2; v_call: TRBV6-4; clone_size: .; d_call: TRBD1; cdr3_length: 14; cdr3_nt: TGTGCCAGCAGTCCCGGACAGGGTACCTATGGCTACACCTTC; cdr3_aa: CASSPGQGTYGYTF
j_call: TRBJ2-2; v_call: TRBV7-9; clone_size: .; d_call: TRBD2; cdr3_length: 19; cdr3_nt: TGTGCCAGCAGCGAAAGGACTAGCGGGAGATGGCTATTCACCGGGGAGCTGTTTTTT; cdr3_aa: CASSERTSGRWLFTGELFF
j_call: TRBJ2-7; v_call: TRBV4-1; clone_size: .; d_call: TRBD1; cdr3_length: 14; cdr3_nt: TGCGCCAGCAGCCACGGGACAGGGCTCTACGAGCAGTACTTC; cdr3_aa: CASSHGTGLYEQYF
j_call: TRBJ2-7; v_call: TRBV6-5; clone_size: .; d_call: TRBD2; cdr3_length: 15; cdr3_nt: TGTGCCAGCATTCCCCGGACTAGCGGGCCTTTCGAGCAGTACTTC; cdr3_aa: CASIPRTSGPFEQYF
j_call: TRBJ1-3; v_call: TRBV7-9; clone_size: .; d_call: TRBD1; cdr3_length: 14; cdr3_nt: TGTGCCAGCAGCCTCGGGACAGGGGGAAACACCATATATTTT; cdr3_aa: CASSLGTGGNTIYF
j_call: TRBJ2-1; v_call: TRBV11-2; clone_size: .; d_call: .; cdr3_length: 18; cdr3_nt: TGTGCCAGCAGCTTAGCCCGTGGGGAGGCGCGGGGAAGCGATGAGCAGTTCTTC; cdr3_aa: CASSLARGEARGSDEQFF
j_call: TRBJ2-7; v_call: TRBV4-2; clone_size: .; d_call: .; cdr3_length: 17; cdr3_nt: TGTGCCAGCAGCCAAGTAAATCAACGCGTCCGAAGCGACGAGCAGTACTTC; cdr3_aa: CASSQVNQRVRSDEQYF
j_call: TRBJ2-1; v_call: TRBV6-5; clone_size: .; d_call: .; cdr3_length: 15; cdr3_nt: TGTGCCAGCAGTTACGACAGGAGCTCCTACAATGAGCAGTTCTTC; cdr3_aa: CASSYDRSSYNEQFF